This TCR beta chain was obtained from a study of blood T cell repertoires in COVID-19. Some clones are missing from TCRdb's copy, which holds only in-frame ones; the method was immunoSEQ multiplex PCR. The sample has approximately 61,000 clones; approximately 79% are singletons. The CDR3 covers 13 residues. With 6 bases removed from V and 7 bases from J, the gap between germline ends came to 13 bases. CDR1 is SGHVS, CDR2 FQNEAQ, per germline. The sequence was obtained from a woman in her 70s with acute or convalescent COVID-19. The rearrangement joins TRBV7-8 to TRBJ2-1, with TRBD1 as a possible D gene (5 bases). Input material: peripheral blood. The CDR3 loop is CASSPRTRNEQFF. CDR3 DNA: TGTGCCAGCAGTCCACGGACAAGGAATGAGCAGTTCTTC.